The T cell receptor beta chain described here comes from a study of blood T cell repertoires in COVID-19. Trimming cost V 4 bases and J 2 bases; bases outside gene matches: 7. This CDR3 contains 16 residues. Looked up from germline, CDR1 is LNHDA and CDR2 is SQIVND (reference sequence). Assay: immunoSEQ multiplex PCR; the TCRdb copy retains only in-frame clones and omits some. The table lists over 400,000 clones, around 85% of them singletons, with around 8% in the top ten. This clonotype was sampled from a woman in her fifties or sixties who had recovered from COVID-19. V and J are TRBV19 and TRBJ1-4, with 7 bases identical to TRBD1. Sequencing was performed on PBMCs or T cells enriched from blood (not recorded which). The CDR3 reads CASSTTDRVTNEKLFF. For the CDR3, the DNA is TGTGCCAGTAGTACGACTGACAGGGTTACTAATGAAAAACTGTTTTTT. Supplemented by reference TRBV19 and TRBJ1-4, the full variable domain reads DGGITQSPKYLFRKEGQNVTLSCEQNLNHDAMYWYRQDPGQGLRLIYYSQIVNDFQKGDIAEGYSVSREKKESFPLTVTSAQKNPTAFYLCASSTTDRVTNEKLFFGSGTQLSVL.